This T cell receptor (beta chain) comes out of a study of Tregs in tolerant kidney transplant recipients. The CDR3 is 14 amino acids. Per germline, CDR1 SNHLY and CDR2 FYNNEI. V lost 5 bases to trimming and J lost 2 bases; unmatched junction nucleotides: 4. Produced via immunoSEQ multiplex PCR; TCRdb's table is partial and in-frame only. The sample lists 95,000 to 120,000 clones, 90% seen once, with 0.3% to 0.4% in the top ten. The input for sequencing was CD4+ T cells from blood, taken before the transplant. The J gene is TRBJ2-7, the V gene TRBV2, with 9 positions matching TRBD1. The TCR was taken from a human donor who received a combined kidney and bone marrow transplant. Here the CDR3 reads CASSWGQGAYEQYF. DNA of the CDR3: TGTGCCAGCAGTTGGGGACAGGGCGCCTACGAGCAGTACTTC.